These T cell receptor beta chains were read from a single sample in a study of T cells expressing NK-cell markers. TCRdb re-called the 5' RACE reads; every CDR3 protein appears as one record, without DNA. The listing records about 190,000 distinct CDR3 sequences. The specimen was blood T cells: a sorted CD56 or NKG2C T cell subset, CD4+ or CD8+ T cells, or bulk PBMC T cells (not recorded which). These TCRs come from a man aged 18 to 69 in good health. Each CDR3 is given with its conserved first and last residue. Fields, in order: J gene, CDR3 length, V gene, CDR3 protein.

TRBJ2-2 | 15 | TRBV6-5 | CASSLGQGLTGELFF
TRBJ1-3 | 16 | TRBV20-1 | CSARIGGYGSGNTIYF
TRBJ1-1 | 15 | TRBV6-1 | CATHGTGTSNTEAFF
TRBJ2-3 | 18 | TRBV20-1 | CSARDQLRGGHSTDTQYF
TRBJ2-1 | 12 | TRBV3-1 | CASSQRFDEQFF
TRBJ2-6 | 17 | TRBV6-5 | CASSYLTSHSGANVLTF
TRBJ2-3 | 15 | TRBV5-1 | CASSLRAQGTDTQYF
TRBJ2-3 | 14 | TRBV9 | CASSDWDGGDTQYF
TRBJ2-3 | 20 | TRBV7-8 | CASSARTSGGAVLFADTQYF
TRBJ1-2 | 17 | TRBV13 | CASSLDRGQGVGYGYTF
TRBJ2-1 | 12 | TRBV19 | CASSRQGNEQFF
TRBJ2-1 | 14 | TRBV5-5 | CASSPRAGGNEQFF
TRBJ2-3 | 16 | TRBV19 | CASSYTGISSTDTQYF
TRBJ2-7 | 15 | TRBV29-1 | CSVEEGGTGEYEQYF
TRBJ2-7 | 14 | TRBV5-6 | CASSPEGSHYEQYF
TRBJ2-3 | 18 | TRBV3-1 | CASSQDRGSSGLQDTQYF
TRBJ2-7 | 14 | TRBV6-1 | CASTDKPDTYEQYF
TRBJ2-3 | 16 | TRBV11-3 | CASSLSTSGITDTQYF
TRBJ2-1 | 14 | TRBV10-3 | CAIRASGGAWEQFF
TRBJ2-1 | 15 | TRBV19 | CASSIDGTGYNEQFF
TRBJ2-5 | 14 | TRBV27 | CASSLGRDTETQYF
TRBJ2-7 | 15 | TRBV14 | CASSQGSGGSYEQYF
TRBJ1-1 | 14 | TRBV29-1 | CSVGTKGMNTEAFF
TRBJ1-1 | 13 | TRBV20-1 | CSAPSGRGTEAFF
TRBJ2-1 | 15 | TRBV12-3/TRBV12-4 | CASSPPGQGAGGQFF
TRBJ2-7 | 13 | TRBV20-1 | CSAEDGGTYEQYF
TRBJ2-3 | 15 | TRBV5-4 | CASSALGGTTDTQYF
TRBJ2-3 | 19 | TRBV9 | CASSVGDRGLAGGTDTQYF
TRBJ2-5 | 13 | TRBV10-3 | CATSGLEKETQYF
TRBJ2-3 | 15 | TRBV2 | CASSAWLDKADTQYF
TRBJ2-3 | 21 | TRBV6-2/TRBV6-3 | CASSYSSLASLSPSSTDTQYF
TRBJ1-2 | 16 | TRBV19 | CASSISWEPPLWGYTF
TRBJ2-2 | 18 | TRBV11-1 | CASRSVPGRTANTGELFF
TRBJ1-5 | 14 | TRBV24-1 | CATGGAGSNQPQHF
TRBJ1-2 | 17 | TRBV3-1 | CASSQIPPQGSAYGYTF
TRBJ2-1 | 15 | TRBV20-1 | CSAPLTTGYYNEQFF
TRBJ1-4 | 12 | TRBV25-1 | CASRDTYEKLFF
TRBJ2-7 | 13 | TRBV21-1 | CARTVFLVYEQYF
TRBJ2-1 | 15 | TRBV28 | CASSLMGTLPNEQFF
TRBJ2-1 | 16 | TRBV28 | CASSPLTWRGSNEQFF
TRBJ2-3 | 15 | TRBV27 | CASSLASGGSDTQYF
TRBJ2-5 | 16 | TRBV19 | CASSITGTSYQETQYF
TRBJ2-2 | 14 | TRBV6-1 | CASRQGAGTGELFF
TRBJ2-2 | 16 | TRBV6-5 | CASSYLAGANTGELFF
TRBJ2-3 | 13 | TRBV20-1 | CSASAPGASTQYF
TRBJ2-7 | 11 | TRBV19 | CASRRGSEQYF
TRBJ1-1 | 14 | TRBV5-1 | CASSPTAGQTEAFF
TRBJ2-5 | 12 | TRBV20-1 | CSARDFWETQYF
TRBJ1-1 | 13 | TRBV27 | CASSWRTATEAFF
TRBJ1-3 | 17 | TRBV9 | CASSVAMGRSSGNTIYF
TRBJ1-4 | 15 | TRBV5-1 | CASSLLPALGEKLFF
TRBJ2-3 | 14 | TRBV11-3 | CASSLYASSDTQYF
TRBJ2-7 | 13 | TRBV25-1 | CASGTGAGSEQYF
TRBJ2-3 | 14 | TRBV20-1 | CSAFRTGEGDTQYF